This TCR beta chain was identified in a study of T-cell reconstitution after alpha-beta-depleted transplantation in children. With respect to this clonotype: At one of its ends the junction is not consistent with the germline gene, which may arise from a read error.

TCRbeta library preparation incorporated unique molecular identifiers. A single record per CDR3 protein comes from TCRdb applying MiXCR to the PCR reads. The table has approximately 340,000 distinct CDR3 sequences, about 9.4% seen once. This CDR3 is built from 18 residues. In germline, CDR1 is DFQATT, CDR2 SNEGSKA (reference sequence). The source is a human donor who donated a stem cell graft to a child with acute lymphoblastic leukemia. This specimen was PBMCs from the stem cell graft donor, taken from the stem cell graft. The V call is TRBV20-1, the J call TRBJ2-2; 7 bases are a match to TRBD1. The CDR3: CSARGHRGLAKNTGELFF. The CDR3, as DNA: TGCAGTGCCAGAGGTCACAGGGGCCTCGCCAAGAACACCGGGGAGCTGTTTTTT.